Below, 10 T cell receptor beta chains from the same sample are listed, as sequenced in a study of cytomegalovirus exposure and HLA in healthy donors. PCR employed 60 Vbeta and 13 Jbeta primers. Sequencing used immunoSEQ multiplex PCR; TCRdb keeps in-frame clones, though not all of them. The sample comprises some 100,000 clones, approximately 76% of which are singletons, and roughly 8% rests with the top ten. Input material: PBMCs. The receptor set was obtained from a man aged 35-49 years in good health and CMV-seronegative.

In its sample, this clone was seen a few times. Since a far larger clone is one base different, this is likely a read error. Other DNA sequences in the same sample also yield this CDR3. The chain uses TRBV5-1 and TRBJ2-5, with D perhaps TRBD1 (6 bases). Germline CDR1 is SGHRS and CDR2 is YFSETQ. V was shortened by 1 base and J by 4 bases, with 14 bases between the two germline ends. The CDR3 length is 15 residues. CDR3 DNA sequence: TGCGCCAGCAGCTTGATAGCCGGCAGGGGAGAGACCCAGTACTTC. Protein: CASSLIAGRGETQYF.

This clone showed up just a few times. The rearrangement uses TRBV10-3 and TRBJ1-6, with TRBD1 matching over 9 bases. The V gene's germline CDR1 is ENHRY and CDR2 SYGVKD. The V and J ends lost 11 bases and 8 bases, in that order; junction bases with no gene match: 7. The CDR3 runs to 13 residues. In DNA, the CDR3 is TGTGCCGCCGGTGGGACAGGGCATTCACCCCTCCACTTT. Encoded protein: CAAGGTGHSPLHF.

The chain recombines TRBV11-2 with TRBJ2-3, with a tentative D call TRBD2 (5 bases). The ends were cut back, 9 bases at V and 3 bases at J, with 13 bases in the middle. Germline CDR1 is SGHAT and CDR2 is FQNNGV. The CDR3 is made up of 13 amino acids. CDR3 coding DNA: TGTGCCAGTAACCGGGGAGTAACAGATACGCAGTATTTT. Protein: CASNRGVTDTQYF.

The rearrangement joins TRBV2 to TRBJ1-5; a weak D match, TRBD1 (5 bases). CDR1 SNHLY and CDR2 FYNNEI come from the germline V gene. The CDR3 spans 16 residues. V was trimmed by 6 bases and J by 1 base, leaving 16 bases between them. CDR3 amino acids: CASRPHRGRSNQPQHF. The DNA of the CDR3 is TGTGCCAGCAGGCCTCATCGGGGGAGGAGCAATCAGCCCCAGCATTTT.

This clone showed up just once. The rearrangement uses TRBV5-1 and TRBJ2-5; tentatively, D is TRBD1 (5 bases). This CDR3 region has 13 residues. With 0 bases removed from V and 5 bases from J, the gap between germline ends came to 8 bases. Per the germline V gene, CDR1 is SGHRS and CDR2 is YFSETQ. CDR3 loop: CASSLARGETQYF. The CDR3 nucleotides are TGCGCCAGCAGCTTGGCTAGGGGTGAGACCCAGTACTTC. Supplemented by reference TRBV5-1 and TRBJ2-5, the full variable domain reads KAGVTQTPRYLIKTRGQQVTLSCSPISGHRSVSWYQQTPGQGLQFLFEYFSETQRNKGNFPGRFSGRQFSNSRSEMNVSTLELGDSALYLCASSLARGETQYFGPGTRLLVL.

The DNA for the CDR3 is TGTGCCAGCACCTACCGGGACACAGCGAACACTGAAGCTTTCTTT. Translated, it gives CASTYRDTANTEAFF. The chain employs TRBV5-4 and TRBJ1-1, with a tentative D call TRBD1 (6 bases). V was shortened by 6 bases and J by 1 base, with 16 bases between the two germline ends. Germline V gene sequence: CDR1 SGHNT, CDR2 YYREEE (reference sequence). The CDR3 totals 15 residues.

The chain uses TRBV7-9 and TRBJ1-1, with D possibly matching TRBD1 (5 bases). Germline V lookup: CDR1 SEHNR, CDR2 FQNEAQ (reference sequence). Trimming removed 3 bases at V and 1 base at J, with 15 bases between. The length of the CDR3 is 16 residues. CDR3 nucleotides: TGTGCCAGCAGCTTCCAGAGCCTCACAGGGAACACTGAAGCTTTCTTT. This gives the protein CASSFQSLTGNTEAFF. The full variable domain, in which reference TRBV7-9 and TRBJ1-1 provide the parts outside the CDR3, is DTGVSQNPRHKITKRGQNVTFRCDPISEHNRLYWYRQTLGQGPEFLTYFQNEAQLEKSRLLSDRFSAERPKGSFSTLEIQRTEQGDSAMYLCASSFQSLTGNTEAFFGQGTRLTVV.

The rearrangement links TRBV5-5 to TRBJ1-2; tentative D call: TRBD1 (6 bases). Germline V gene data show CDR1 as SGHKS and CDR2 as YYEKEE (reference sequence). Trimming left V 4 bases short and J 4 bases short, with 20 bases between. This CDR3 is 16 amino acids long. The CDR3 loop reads CASSLLTGTTGYGYTF. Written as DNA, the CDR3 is TGTGCCAGCAGCCTCCTTACAGGGACAACTGGCTATGGCTACACCTTC.

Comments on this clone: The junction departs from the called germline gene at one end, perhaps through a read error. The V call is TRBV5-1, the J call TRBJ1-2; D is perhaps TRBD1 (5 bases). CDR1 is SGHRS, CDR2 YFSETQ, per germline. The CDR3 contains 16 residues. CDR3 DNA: TGCGCCAGCAGCCCCTCGGGGGGGGTCCTTAACTATGGCTACCCCTTC. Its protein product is CASSPSGGVLNYGYPF.

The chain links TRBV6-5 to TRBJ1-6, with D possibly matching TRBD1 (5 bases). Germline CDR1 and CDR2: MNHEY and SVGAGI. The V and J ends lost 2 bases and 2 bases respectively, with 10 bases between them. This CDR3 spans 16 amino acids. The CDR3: CASSYAEGTYNSPLHF. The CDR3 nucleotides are TGTGCCAGCAGTTACGCGGAGGGGACCTATAATTCACCCCTCCACTTT.